Sequencing of this T cell receptor beta chain was carried out in a study of T cell responses to AZD1222 COVID-19 vaccine. Study-level results: Sampling that yielded the repertoires occurred only after the peak T cell response. The donors showed a predominance of white British ancestry and of females, with possible underestimation of clonal diversity. At baseline, seropositivity was found in only six or seven AZD1222 recipients.

TCRdb keeps only in-frame clones here, not all; method: immunoSEQ multiplex PCR. The table lists 90,000 to 130,000 clones, 85% to 95% of them singletons. Looked up from germline, CDR1 is SGHTA and CDR2 is FQGNSA. V was clipped by 5 bases and J by 0 bases; unmatched bases: 7. The CDR3 covers 15 residues. This clone has a single count. Its matching antigen is unknown. This specimen was peripheral blood, taken on day 0 of AZD1222 vaccination. The receptor's source is an adult in good health. The chain combines TRBV7-2 with TRBJ2-7; TRBD2 aligns across 7 bases. Here the CDR3 DNA reads TGTGCCAGCAGCCCGGGGGGAATAAGCTCCTACGAGCAGTACTTC. Translated, it gives CASSPGGISSYEQYF.